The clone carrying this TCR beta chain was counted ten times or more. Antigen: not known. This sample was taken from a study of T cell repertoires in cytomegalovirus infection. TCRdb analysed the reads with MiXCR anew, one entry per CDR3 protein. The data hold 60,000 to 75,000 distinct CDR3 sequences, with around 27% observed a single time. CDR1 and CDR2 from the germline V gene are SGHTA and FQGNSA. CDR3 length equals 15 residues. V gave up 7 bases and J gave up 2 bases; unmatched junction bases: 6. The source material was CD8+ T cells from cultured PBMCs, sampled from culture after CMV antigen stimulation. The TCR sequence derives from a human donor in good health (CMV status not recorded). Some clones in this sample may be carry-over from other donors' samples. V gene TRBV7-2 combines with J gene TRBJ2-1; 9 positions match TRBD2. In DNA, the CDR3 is TGTGCCAGCAAGAAGCGGGGGGAGCCCTACAATGAGCAGTTCTTC. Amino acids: CASKKRGEPYNEQFF.